The 14 T cell receptor beta chains below come from one sample, sequenced in a study of somatic mutations in cytotoxic T cells in rheumatoid arthritis. TCRdb keeps only in-frame clones here, not all; method: immunoSEQ multiplex PCR. The table includes about 7,000 clones, about 81% detected once. The specimen sequenced was CD8+ T cells sorted from blood. The receptors were sampled from an adult with rheumatoid arthritis.

V and J are TRBV7-3 and TRBJ1-1, with D perhaps TRBD1 (5 bases). V lost 1 base and J lost 1, with 16 bases in between. Germline V gene lookup returns CDR1 SGHTA and CDR2 FQGTGA. The CDR3 covers 17 residues. The CDR3 bases are TGTGCCAGCAGCTTAATGGGACGACGGGCGGGGAACACTGAAGCTTTCTTT. It encodes CASSLMGRRAGNTEAFF.

The CDR3 sequence: CASSLGAQPQHF. CDR3 bases: TGTGCCAGCAGCTTAGGGGCTCAGCCCCAGCATTTT. The chain combines TRBV11-3 with TRBJ1-5; D unresolved. Trimming stripped 1 base from V and 6 bases from J, with 4 bases between. Germline V gene data show CDR1 as SGHNT and CDR2 as YENEEA. The CDR3 spans 12 residues.

This clone was seen a single time. The chain is built from TRBV7-9 and TRBJ2-7; 8 bases map to TRBD1. Germline-derived CDR1 and CDR2 are SEHNR and FQNEAQ (reference sequence). The V segment lost 1 base and the J segment 2 bases; nucleotides outside the gene matches: 4. The CDR3 extends over 15 amino acids. The CDR3 nucleotides read TGTGCCAGCAGCTTAGTGGGACAGGCCCCCTACGAGCAGTACTTC. Translated: CASSLVGQAPYEQYF.

This clone has only a few counts. The chain couples TRBV27 to TRBJ2-1; D may be TRBD1 (6 bases). Germline V gene lookup returns CDR1 MNHEY and CDR2 SMNVEV (reference sequence). V shed 7 bases and J shed 9 bases, with 19 bases lying between them. This CDR3 comprises 14 residues. In DNA, the CDR3 is TGTGCCAGCACTCGCAGGGGTGGACCTAGTGAGCAGTTCTTC. Its protein is CASTRRGGPSEQFF.

CDR3 in DNA: TGTGCCACCTCGGTGGGCTACGAGCAGTACTTC. Its translation is CATSVGYEQYF. The chain combines TRBV14 with TRBJ2-7; D not certain. Between the trimmed V and J ends, which lost 10 bases and 3 bases, there was a span of 10 bases. CDR1 is SGHDN, CDR2 FVKESK, per germline. There are 11 residues in the CDR3.

The V and J genes are TRBV4-1 and TRBJ1-3; D is possibly TRBD1 (5 bases). Germline lookup yields CDR1 MGHRA and CDR2 YSYEKL. V lost 0 bases to trimming and J lost 2 bases, with 14 bases between them. This CDR3 is built from 17 residues. The CDR3, as DNA: TGCGCCAGCAGCCAAGACCCGGCAGGGCTGGCTGGAAACACCATATATTTT. This encodes CASSQDPAGLAGNTIYF.

This rearrangement joins TRBV29-1 to TRBJ2-1; maybe TRBD2 (5 bases). Trimming left V 7 bases short and J 4 bases short, with 11 bases between. CDR1 is SQVTM, CDR2 ANQGSEA, per germline. The CDR3 is 12 amino acids. The CDR3 spells CSARGIYNEQFF. For the CDR3, the DNA is TGCAGCGCCCGAGGGATATACAATGAGCAGTTCTTC.

The V and J genes are TRBV11-2 and TRBJ1-2, with TRBD1 matching over 8 bases. Losses at the gene ends were 5 bases for V and 5 bases for J; bases not matched to a gene: 7. The CDR3 has 14 amino acids. CDR1 is SGHAT and CDR2 is FQNNGV in the germline V gene. For the CDR3, the DNA is TGTGCCAGCAGCCTCGGACAGGGCGGGTATGGCTACACCTTC. Its protein product is CASSLGQGGYGYTF. Based on the CDR3 plus reference TRBV11-2 and TRBJ1-2, the full variable domain is EAGVAQSPRYKIIEKRQSVAFWCNPISGHATLYWYQQILGQGPKLLIQFQNNGVVDDSQLPKDRFSAERLKGVDSTLKIQPAKLEDSAVYLCASSLGQGGYGYTFGSGTRLTVV.

V usage is TRBV6-5 and J usage is TRBJ1-6; unclear D gene. The V end was cut by 1 base, the J end by 6 bases, with 13 bases between. The CDR3 covers 16 residues. Per the germline V gene, CDR1 is MNHEY and CDR2 is SVGAGI. CDR3 sequence reads: CASSYLQYGVNSPLHF. CDR3 DNA: TGTGCCAGCAGTTACTTACAGTATGGGGTTAATTCACCCCTCCACTTT.

This chain links TRBV7-9 with TRBJ1-5; 9 bases line up with TRBD1. Germline values: CDR1 SEHNR, CDR2 FQNEAQ (reference sequence). The junction had 10 bases not matched to a gene; V was cut back by 6 bases and J by 7 bases. This CDR3 contains 15 residues. The CDR3 DNA reads TGTGCCAGCAGTTCCGAGGGACAGGGCGGACAGCCCCAGCATTTT. Protein product: CASSSEGQGGQPQHF.

In its sample, this clone is medium-sized. V and J are TRBV27 and TRBJ1-1; tentative D call: TRBD1 (6 bases). V was pared by 5 bases and J by 1 base, with 11 bases between. The V gene's germline CDR1 is MNHEY and CDR2 SMNVEV (reference sequence). This CDR3 is 14 amino acids long. The CDR3 region has the DNA TGTGCCAGCAGTCTCTCACAGGGGAACACTGAAGCTTTCTTT. This codes for CASSLSQGNTEAFF.

The gene calls are TRBV6-5 and TRBJ1-2; possibly TRBD1 for D (6 bases). V dropped 7 bases and J dropped 3 bases, with 15 bases sitting between them. The CDR3 loop spans 14 amino acids. Germline-derived CDR1 and CDR2 are MNHEY and SVGAGI. DNA for the CDR3: TGTGCCAGCATTCCAATGAGGGGGTACTATGGCTACACCTTC. Amino acids: CASIPMRGYYGYTF.

Notes on this clone: The same CDR3 arises from other DNA sequences in this sample as well. This sequence joins TRBV5-1 and TRBJ2-5; D uncertain. This CDR3 is built from 12 residues. Trimming stripped 0 bases from V and 5 bases from J, with 5 bases between. Germline V gene data show CDR1 as SGHRS and CDR2 as YFSETQ. In nucleotides, the CDR3 is TGCGCCAGCAGCTTGGTAGGTGAGACCCAGTACTTC. Residues: CASSLVGETQYF.

This clone has just one count. CDR3 in amino acids: CASSGLRYNEQFF. The DNA of the CDR3 is TGCGCCAGCAGTGGGCTCCGATACAATGAGCAGTTCTTC. The J gene is TRBJ2-1, the V gene TRBV5-1, with D uncertain. This CDR3 comprises 13 residues. V lost 5 bases and J 4 bases, leaving 10 bases between the germline ends. CDR1 SGHRS and CDR2 YFSETQ come from the germline V gene. Supplemented by reference TRBV5-1 and TRBJ2-1, the full variable domain reads KAGVTQTPRYLIKTRGQQVTLSCSPISGHRSVSWYQQTPGQGLQFLFEYFSETQRNKGNFPGRFSGRQFSNSRSEMNVSTLELGDSALYLCASSGLRYNEQFFGPGTRLTVL.